This T cell receptor beta chain derives from a study of shared clonotypes between healthy human individuals. After removal of 3 bases from V and 4 bases from J, the junction contained 10 bases not matched to a gene. In germline, CDR1 is MDHEN, CDR2 SYDVKM. This CDR3 comprises 17 residues. This clone is a singleton in its sample. The antigen remains unidentified. The sample holds other DNA sequences that translate to the same CDR3. Assay used: immunoSEQ multiplex PCR; TCRdb lists only in-frame clones, some missing. Found here are fewer than 550,000 clones, 75% to 80% of them singletons; the top ten hold about 12%. Study-wide results and caveats: Sharing of clonotypes among donors was expected to vary with sequencing depth. Limited genetic and exposure-history diversity came from having few donors.

Sequenced sample: PBMCs. The origin of this receptor is a woman between 35 and 50 years old in good health. Some clones in this sample may be carry-over from other donors' samples. The chain combines TRBV28 with TRBJ2-2, with 8 bases matching TRBD2. The CDR3 is CASSLTGGRHSTGELFF. CDR3 bases: TGTGCCAGCAGTTTGACGGGCGGGAGGCATAGCACCGGGGAGCTGTTTTTT.